A single sample is the source of the 7 T cell receptor beta chains below, sequenced in a study of shared clonotypes between healthy human individuals. Assay used: immunoSEQ multiplex PCR; TCRdb lists only in-frame clones, some missing. The table includes around 480,000 clones, about 79% detected once. Sequencing used PBMCs. The receptors come from a woman in her 40s in good health. Some clones in this sample may be carry-over from other donors' samples.

The CDR3 spells CASSGSLATYNEQFF. CDR3 coding DNA: TGTGCCAGCAGTGGCAGCCTAGCCACCTACAATGAGCAGTTCTTC. The chain recombines TRBV6-4 with TRBJ2-1; maybe TRBD2 (5 bases). Germline-derived CDR1 and CDR2 are MRHNA and SNTAGT. The CDR3 runs to 15 residues. V was trimmed by 4 bases and J by 2 bases, leaving 12 bases between them.

The chain has TRBV5-4 and TRBJ2-7; possible D gene TRBD2, 6 bases. The CDR3 covers 14 residues. Trimming took off 0 bases at V and 3 bases at J, with 10 bases between the two ends. Germline values: CDR1 SGHNT, CDR2 YYREEE (reference sequence). The CDR3 is CASSLGLEGYEQYF. CDR3 sequence (DNA): TGTGCCAGCAGCTTGGGACTAGAGGGCTACGAGCAGTACTTC.

The chain carries TRBV5-1 and TRBJ2-1; D tentatively fits TRBD1 or TRBD2 (6 bases each). The CDR3 totals 15 residues. V was trimmed by 4 bases and J by 5 bases, leaving 16 bases between them. CDR1 SGHRS and CDR2 YFSETQ come from the germline V gene. The CDR3 coding sequence is TGCGCCAGCAGCCCCGGAGGGGCAGGGGACAATGAGCAGTTCTTC. This codes for CASSPGGAGDNEQFF.

In its sample, this clone was seen a few times. The V call is TRBV28, the J call TRBJ2-7, with D maybe TRBD1 (6 bases). The CDR3 extends over 15 amino acids. V was shortened by 3 bases and J by 3 bases, with 15 bases between the two germline ends. The V gene's germline CDR1 is MDHEN and CDR2 SYDVKM. The CDR3 is CASSLAGGAGYEQYF. CDR3 nucleotide sequence: TGTGCCAGCAGTTTGGCTGGGGGCGCGGGCTACGAGCAGTACTTC.

This clone was counted a few times. The chain joins TRBV19 to TRBJ2-2; 8 bases map to TRBD1. Losses at the gene ends were 5 bases for V and 5 bases for J; bases not matched to a gene: 7. Germline CDR1 LNHDA, CDR2 SQIVND (reference sequence). The CDR3 runs to 15 residues. The CDR3 spells CASSPRQGSTGELFF. CDR3 in DNA: TGTGCCAGTAGTCCGCGACAGGGGTCTACCGGGGAGCTGTTTTTT.

V gene TRBV12-5 combines with J gene TRBJ2-3; perhaps TRBD2 as D (6 bases). V lost 1 base and J lost 4, with 6 bases in between. The CDR3 has 13 amino acids. In germline, CDR1 is LGHNT, CDR2 FRNRAP. CDR3 in amino acids: CASGLGLADTQYF. The CDR3 DNA sequence: TGTGCTAGTGGTTTGGGACTAGCAGATACGCAGTATTTT.

This chain connects TRBV4-1 to TRBJ1-5, with a tentative D call TRBD1 (5 bases). V was shortened by 2 bases and J by 6 bases, with 14 bases between the two germline ends. CDR3 length: 15 residues. The germline V gene encodes CDR1 MGHRA and CDR2 YSYEKL. DNA of the CDR3: TGCGCCAGCAGCCAACTTCCCGGGGGGGGTCAGCCCCAGCATTTT. Translating gives CASSQLPGGGQPQHF.